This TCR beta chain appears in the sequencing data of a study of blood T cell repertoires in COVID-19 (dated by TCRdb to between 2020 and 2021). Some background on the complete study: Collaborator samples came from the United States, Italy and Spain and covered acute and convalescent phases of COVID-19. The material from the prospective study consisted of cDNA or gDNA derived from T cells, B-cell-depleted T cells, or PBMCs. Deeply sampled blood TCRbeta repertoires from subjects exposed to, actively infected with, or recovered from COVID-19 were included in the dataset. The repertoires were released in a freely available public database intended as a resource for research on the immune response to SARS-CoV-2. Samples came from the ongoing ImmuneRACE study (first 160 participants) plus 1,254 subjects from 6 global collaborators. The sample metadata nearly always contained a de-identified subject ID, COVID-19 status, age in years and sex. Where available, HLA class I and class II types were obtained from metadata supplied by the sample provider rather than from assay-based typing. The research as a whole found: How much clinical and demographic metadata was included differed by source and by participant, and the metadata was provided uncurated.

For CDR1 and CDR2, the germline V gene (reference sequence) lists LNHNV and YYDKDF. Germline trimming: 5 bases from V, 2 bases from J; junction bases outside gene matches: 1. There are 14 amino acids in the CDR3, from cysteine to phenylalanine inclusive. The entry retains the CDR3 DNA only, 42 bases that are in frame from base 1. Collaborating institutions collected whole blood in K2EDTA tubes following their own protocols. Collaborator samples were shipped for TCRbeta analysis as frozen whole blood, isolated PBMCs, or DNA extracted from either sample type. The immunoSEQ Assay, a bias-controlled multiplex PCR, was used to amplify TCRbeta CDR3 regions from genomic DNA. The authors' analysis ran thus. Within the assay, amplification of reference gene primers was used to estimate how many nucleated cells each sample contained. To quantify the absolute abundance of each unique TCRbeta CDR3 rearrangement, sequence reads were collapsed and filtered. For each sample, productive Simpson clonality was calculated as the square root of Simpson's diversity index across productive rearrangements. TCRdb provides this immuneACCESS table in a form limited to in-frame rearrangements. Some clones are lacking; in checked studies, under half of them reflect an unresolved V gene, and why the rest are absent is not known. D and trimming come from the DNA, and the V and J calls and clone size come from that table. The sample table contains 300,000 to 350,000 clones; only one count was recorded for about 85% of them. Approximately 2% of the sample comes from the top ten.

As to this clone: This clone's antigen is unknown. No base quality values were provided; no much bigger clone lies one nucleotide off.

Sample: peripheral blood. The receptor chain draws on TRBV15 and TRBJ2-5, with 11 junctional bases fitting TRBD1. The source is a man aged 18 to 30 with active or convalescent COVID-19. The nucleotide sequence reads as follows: TGTGCCACCAGCGGGGACAGGGGGCAAGAGACCCAGTACTTC. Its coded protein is CATSGDRGQETQYF.